The clone carrying this T cell receptor (beta chain) was seen only a few times. The antigen remains undetermined. This sample is drawn from a study of OX40 agonist ivuxolimab in advanced cancers. Trimming stripped 2 bases from V and 2 bases from J, with 6 bases between. Germline V gene sequence: CDR1 SGHAT, CDR2 FQNNGV. The CDR3 extends over 13 amino acids. Clones were sequenced by immunoSEQ multiplex PCR, and TCRdb holds only the in-frame ones, with some missing. The data show about 17,000 clones, approximately 80% seen once. General study points: The study did not work out the antigen specificity of the expanded peripheral T cells. With doses of 0.1 to 3.0 mg/kg, CD4+ and CD8+ blood T cells had undergone clonal expansion by week 6.

This TCR was recovered from an adult with an advanced solid tumor such as melanoma, head and neck, liver or kidney cancer. This chain uses TRBV11-2 with TRBJ2-5; the D gene could be TRBD1 or TRBD2 (5 bases each). Sequencing used CD4+ or CD8+ T cells sorted from blood, obtained in a trial of the OX40 agonist ivuxolimab. CDR3 coding DNA: TGTGCCAGCAGCTTATGGGGGCAAGAGACCCAGTACTTC. Translating it yields CASSLWGQETQYF.